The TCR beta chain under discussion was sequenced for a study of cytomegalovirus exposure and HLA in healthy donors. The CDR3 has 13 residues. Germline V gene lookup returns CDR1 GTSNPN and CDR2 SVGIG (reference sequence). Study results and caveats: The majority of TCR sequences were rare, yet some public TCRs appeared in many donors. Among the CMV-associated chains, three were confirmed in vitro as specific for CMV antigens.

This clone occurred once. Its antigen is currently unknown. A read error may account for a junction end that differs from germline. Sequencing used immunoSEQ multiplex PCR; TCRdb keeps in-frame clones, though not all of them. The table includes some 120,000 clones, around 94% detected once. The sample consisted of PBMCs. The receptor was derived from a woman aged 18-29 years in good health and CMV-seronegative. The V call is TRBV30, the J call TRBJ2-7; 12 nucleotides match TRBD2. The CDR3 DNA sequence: TGTGCCTGGAGTGGGAGGACTAGCGGGACGGTTCACTTC. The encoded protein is CAWSGRTSGTVHF.